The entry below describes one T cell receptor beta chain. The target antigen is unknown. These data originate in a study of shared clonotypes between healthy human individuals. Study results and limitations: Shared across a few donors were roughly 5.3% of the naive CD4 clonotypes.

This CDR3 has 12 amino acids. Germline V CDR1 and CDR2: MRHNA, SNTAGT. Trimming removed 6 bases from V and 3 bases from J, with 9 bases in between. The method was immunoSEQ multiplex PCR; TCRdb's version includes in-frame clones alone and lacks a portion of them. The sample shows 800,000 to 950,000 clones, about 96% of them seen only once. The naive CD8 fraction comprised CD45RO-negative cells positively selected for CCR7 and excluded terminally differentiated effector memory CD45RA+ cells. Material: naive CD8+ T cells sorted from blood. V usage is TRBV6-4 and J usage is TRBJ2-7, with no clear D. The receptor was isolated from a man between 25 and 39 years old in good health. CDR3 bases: TGTGCCAGCAGCCTTACCGACTACGAGCAGTACTTC. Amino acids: CASSLTDYEQYF.